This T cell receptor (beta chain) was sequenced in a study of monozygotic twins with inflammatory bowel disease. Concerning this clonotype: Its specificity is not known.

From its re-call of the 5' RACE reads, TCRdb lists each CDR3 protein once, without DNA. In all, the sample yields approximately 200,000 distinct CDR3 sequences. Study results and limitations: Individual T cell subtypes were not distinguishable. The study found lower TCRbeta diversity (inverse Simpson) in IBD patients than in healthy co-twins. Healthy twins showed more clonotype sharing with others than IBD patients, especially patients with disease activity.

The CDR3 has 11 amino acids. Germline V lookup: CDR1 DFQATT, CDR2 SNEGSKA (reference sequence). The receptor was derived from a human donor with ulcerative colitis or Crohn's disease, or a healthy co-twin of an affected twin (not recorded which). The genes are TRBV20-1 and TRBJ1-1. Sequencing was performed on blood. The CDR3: CSARGNTEAFF.